The T cell receptor (beta chain) described here comes from a study of naive and memory T cell subsets (dated by TCRdb to about 2017). Some background on the complete study: Sorted naive and memory T cell subsets from peripheral blood were analyzed in the study using a UMI-based, open-source pipeline for TCR alpha and beta sequencing. The functional CMV T cell responses agreed completely with IgG serology results. RNA was DNase-treated and reverse transcribed with TCR constant-region primers, mostly using SuperScript III. General study outcomes and caveats: No ground truth was available to validate the repertoire findings for the naive and memory subsets. In both CD4 and CD8 cells, the Gini index increased while Shannon and inverse Simpson diversity decreased from naive through CM, EM and EMRA. Single alpha or beta chain sequences, rather than paired alpha/beta receptors, were used to define clonotypes. A few larger clonotypes were found in naive repertoires, especially CD8, and these larger clonotypes were possibly memory cells re-expressing CD45RA. Following error correction, more than 90% of naive TCR sequences occurred only once, which made naive abundance distributions much steeper than those of memory subsets. RNA-based TCR counts may be influenced by expression changes linked to T cell activation and differentiation. A power law was followed by TCR abundance, with an exponent that differed between naive and memory subsets but was consistent across the three individuals.

From the second PCR step on, the TCR alpha and beta chain libraries were amplified in separate reactions. The CMV status of each donor was determined by measuring IFNgamma production from CD4+ T cells after fresh PBMCs had been stimulated overnight with CMV viral lysate. CD4 T cells were positively selected with Miltenyi beads, followed by positive selection of CD8 T cells from the CD4-negative fraction. Cells were stained for CD3, CD4, CD8, CD45RA, CD27 and a live/dead dye and were sorted on a BD Aria II into four subsets based on CD45RA and CD27. Blood came from a few healthy volunteers, each fractionated into CD4 and CD8 T cells and then into four differentiation subsets. About 110 ml of peripheral blood was taken from each donor, and PBMC were separated by density-gradient centrifugation on Ficoll-Paque PLUS. Sorted cells were lysed in RLT buffer, and RNA was extracted with a Qiagen RNeasy kit and stored at -80°C.

This clonotype has just a few counts. No antigen is known for it. Within one base of it there is no much larger clone, and no base qualities were kept. Library construction relied on UMI-ligation and nested PCR. To cover both TRBC1 and TRBC2, the beta constant-region primer consisted of an equimolar mix of two oligonucleotides. Four rounds of PCR, combining the SP2 primer with nested alpha and beta constant-region primers, were used to amplify the ligated cDNA. A single-stranded oligonucleotide containing the SP2 primer and a 12-nucleotide UMI was joined to the 3' end of the cDNA by T4 RNA ligase 1. Incubation of the ligation reaction was carried out at 16 degrees C for about 20-24 hours. PCR2 was usually performed as a SYBR Green qPCR and halted at a preset threshold so that over-amplification would not occur. Agencourt AMPure XP magnetic beads were used for all purifications after the first. Libraries were quantified by Qubit and checked on a TapeStation, where a main peak was expected near 650 bp. Sequencing of the pooled libraries was done on an Illumina MiSeq using v2 2x251 paired-end kits, which typically yielded about 1-2.3 million reads per sample. Each sample was pooled at about 4.3 nM, and roughly 4.5-7.5% PhiX was included to help cluster recognition. Concerning the study's data processing: Using tag matching that tolerated one base-pair mismatch, Decombinator assigned V and J genes to FASTQ reads that had been processed by Demultiplexor. Collapsinator relied on UMIs to fix sequencing errors as well as frequency errors caused by PCR heterogeneity. TCRs were translated and CDR3s were extracted from the conserved cysteine to the FGXG phenylalanine by CDR3Translator, with non-productive sequences being flagged. Repertoires were subsampled to equal numbers of UMI-defined TCRs before Gini, Shannon entropy and inverse Simpson indices were calculated. Clonotype abundance distributions were fitted to a power law by maximum likelihood within the linear range. Similar UMI counts, unique TCR numbers and clonal distributions were obtained with the pipeline and with MIGEC on one naive CD8 sample. In one analysis, naive TCRs also found in any memory subset of the same donor were removed from the naive repertoire. Repertoires were searched for approximately 7,000 CMV-associated CDR3 sequences compiled from VDJdb and a published dataset. In TCRdb, the public reads were trimmed at Q25 with fastp and aligned with MiXCR, with productive beta chains retained. Each entry is one CDR3 protein sequence, shown with its most common DNA and genes. These V and J calls originate from TCRdb's pipeline instead of the authors' own analysis. Present in this sample are tens of thousands of distinct CDR3 sequences, roughly 10% of which were seen just once. Around 0.13% of the sample belongs to the ten largest clones.

The receptor's source is a human donor in good health. The sequencing input was naive CD4+ T cells from blood. Explained via the paper, the cell subset or site label denotes: naive T cells, CD45RA high CD27+.

Here is the DNA: TGTGCCAGCAGCGTCGTCGGATCTTCCTACGAGCAGTACTTC. Its translation is CASSVVGSSYEQYF. The chain uses TRBV27 and TRBJ2-7, with no reliable assignment of the D segment. CDR1 and CDR2 (MNHEY, SMNVEV) derive from the germline V gene (reference sequence). The junction carries 13 bases between V and J, which are trimmed by 6 bases and 1 base respectively. The CDR3 goes from the cysteine to the phenylalanine over 14 residues. Solely the CDR3 DNA is kept, with 42 bases framed from the first base.